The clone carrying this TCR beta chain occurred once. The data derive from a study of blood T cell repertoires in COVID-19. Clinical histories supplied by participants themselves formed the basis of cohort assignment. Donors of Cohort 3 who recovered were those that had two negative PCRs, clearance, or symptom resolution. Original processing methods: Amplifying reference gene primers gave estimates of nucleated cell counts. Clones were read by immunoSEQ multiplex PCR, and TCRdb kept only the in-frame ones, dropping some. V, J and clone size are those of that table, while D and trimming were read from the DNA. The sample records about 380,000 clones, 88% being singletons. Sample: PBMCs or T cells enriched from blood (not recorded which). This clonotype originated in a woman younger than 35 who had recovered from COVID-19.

The CDR3 sequence is CASSPSGGNQPQHF. CDR3 coding DNA: TGTGCCAGCTCACCATCCGGGGGGAATCAGCCCCAGCATTTT. The genes are TRBV18 and TRBJ1-5; a possible D gene is TRBD1 (5 bases). Germline V gives CDR1 KGHSH, CDR2 LQKENI. V lost 2 bases to trimming and J lost 4 bases, with 9 bases between them. This CDR3 spans 14 amino acids.